This TCR beta chain was recorded in a study of OX40 agonist ivuxolimab in advanced cancers. Study-wide results and limits: At 0.1 to 3.0 mg/kg, clonal expansion of CD4+ and CD8+ blood T cells had occurred by week 6.

The assay was immunoSEQ multiplex PCR, and TCRdb's table has in-frame clones only and misses some. The sample lists about 17,000 clones, about three quarters occurring once. On cycle 4 day 1 and cycle 7 day 1, as well as at baseline, blood was sampled. In its sample, this clone was seen a few times. The antigen remains undetermined. The TCR sequence derives from an adult with an advanced solid tumor such as melanoma, head and neck, liver or kidney cancer. The sequencing used CD4+ or CD8+ T cells sorted from blood, collected in a trial of the OX40 agonist ivuxolimab.

The CDR3 sequence: CASSFGQGWSLMDTEAFF. CDR3 bases: TGTGCCAGCAGCTTCGGACAGGGCTGGAGCCTAATGGACACTGAAGCTTTCTTT. The gene calls are TRBV11-1 and TRBJ1-1, with TRBD1 matching 8 bases. The junction had 15 bases not matched to a gene; V was cut back by 3 bases and J by 3 bases. Germline CDR1 reads SGHAT; CDR2 reads FQDESV (reference sequence). This CDR3 spans 18 amino acids.